Detailed here is one T cell receptor (beta chain). This entry comes from a study of technical replicates of blood from a handful of donors. Measured with immunoSEQ multiplex PCR; TCRdb has only the in-frame clones, and not every one. The profile shows more than 65,000 clones, 90% to 98% of them singletons. The germline CDR1 and CDR2 sequences are MNHEY and SMNVEV (reference sequence). Trimming removed 6 bases at V and 0 bases at J, with 9 bases between. CDR3 size: 13 residues. This receptor was taken from a human donor in good health. The chain links TRBV27 to TRBJ2-7; D may be TRBD1 (6 bases). The sample taken for sequencing was T cells isolated from PBMCs. For the CDR3, the DNA is TGTGCCAGCAGCCACAGGGCCTCCTACGAGCAGTACTTC. Amino acids: CASSHRASYEQYF.